These T cell receptor beta chains were read from a single sample in a study of PD-1 blockade in classical Hodgkin lymphoma. Repertoires were generated with immunoSEQ multiplex PCR, while TCRdb's copy carries only in-frame clones and drops some. The data contain around 3,000 clones, approximately 70% of them singletons. Sequences were obtained from CD8+ T cells from blood. The receptors here all came from a human donor with classical Hodgkin lymphoma. Each CDR3 is given with its conserved first and last residue. Each record gives: V gene, clone size, D gene, J gene, CDR3 DNA, CDR3 protein. The D gene is left open where the match is weak. Size tells how often a clone was seen (once, few, many) or the class of an expanded clone, and some rows leave it out.

V gene: TRBV14
clone size: NA
D gene: NA
J gene: TRBJ2-2
CDR3 DNA: TGTGCCAGCAGCCAAGTAATCCTCCGGGAGCTGTTTTTT
CDR3 protein: CASSQVILRELFF

V gene: TRBV21-1
clone size: NA
D gene: NA
J gene: TRBJ2-1
CDR3 DNA: TGTGCCGGTTACTCCAATGAGCAGTTCTTC
CDR3 protein: CAGYSNEQFF

V gene: TRBV28
clone size: NA
D gene: TRBD1
J gene: TRBJ2-2
CDR3 DNA: TGTGCCAGCAGTTTACCCGGAGACAGGGGGCTTAACGGGGAGCTGTTTTTT
CDR3 protein: CASSLPGDRGLNGELFF

V gene: TRBV7-1
clone size: NA
D gene: TRBD2
J gene: TRBJ2-5
CDR3 DNA: TGTGCCAGCAGCTTCCCGACTAGCTCCATTCGGGAGACCCAGTACTTC
CDR3 protein: CASSFPTSSIRETQYF

V gene: TRBV19
clone size: NA
D gene: NA
J gene: TRBJ1-1
CDR3 DNA: TGTGCCAGTAAGGAGACAGCGAACACTGAAGCTTTCTTT
CDR3 protein: CASKETANTEAFF

V gene: TRBV6-5
clone size: NA
D gene: TRBD1
J gene: TRBJ2-2
CDR3 DNA: TGTGCCAGCACCAGGGGGACAGAGAACACCGGGGAGCTGTTTTTT
CDR3 protein: CASTRGTENTGELFF

V gene: TRBV5-1
clone size: once
D gene: TRBD1
J gene: TRBJ1-1
CDR3 DNA: TGCGCCAGCAGCGAGGGACAGGGAGTGAACACTGAAGCTTTCTTT
CDR3 protein: CASSEGQGVNTEAFF

V gene: TRBV5-1
clone size: NA
D gene: NA
J gene: TRBJ2-1
CDR3 DNA: TGCGCCAGCAGCTGCAGCCAAGCCCTCTACAATGAGCAGTTCTTC
CDR3 protein: CASSCSQALYNEQFF

V gene: TRBV29-1
clone size: once
D gene: TRBD2
J gene: TRBJ2-7
CDR3 DNA: TGCAGCGTGGACCCGGGACTAGCGGAGAGCTCCTACGAGCAGTACTTC
CDR3 protein: CSVDPGLAESSYEQYF

V gene: TRBV27
clone size: NA
D gene: TRBD2
J gene: TRBJ2-7
CDR3 DNA: TGTGCCAGCAGTTTTAGCGGGCACTCCTACGAGCAGTACTTC
CDR3 protein: CASSFSGHSYEQYF

V gene: TRBV7-5
clone size: few
D gene: NA
J gene: TRBJ2-1
CDR3 DNA: TGTGCCAGCAGCGTAGCGCCTCAGGGAGGGGGCAATGAGCAGTTCTTC
CDR3 protein: CASSVAPQGGGNEQFF

V gene: TRBV7-1
clone size: NA
D gene: NA
J gene: TRBJ1-5
CDR3 DNA: TGTGCCAGCAGCTTAGCAGGCGGTCAGCCCCAGCATTTT
CDR3 protein: CASSLAGGQPQHF

V gene: TRBV6-1
clone size: NA
D gene: NA
J gene: TRBJ1-5
CDR3 DNA: TGTGCCAGCAGTGATCAGGAGAATCAGCCCCAGCATTTT
CDR3 protein: CASSDQENQPQHF

V gene: TRBV7-6
clone size: NA
D gene: NA
J gene: TRBJ2-3
CDR3 DNA: TGTGCCAGCAGCTCAACGACGGCGCCCACAGATACGCAGTATTTT
CDR3 protein: CASSSTTAPTDTQYF

V gene: TRBV5-1
clone size: NA
D gene: NA
J gene: TRBJ1-5
CDR3 DNA: TGCGCCAGCAGCTTGTTGCCCGATCAGCCCCAGCATTTT
CDR3 protein: CASSLLPDQPQHF

V gene: TRBV7-6
clone size: NA
D gene: NA
J gene: TRBJ2-1
CDR3 DNA: TGTGCCAGCAGCCCTACCCCCAACTCCTACAATGAGCAGTTCTTC
CDR3 protein: CASSPTPNSYNEQFF

V gene: TRBV2
clone size: few
D gene: TRBD1
J gene: TRBJ1-3
CDR3 DNA: TGTGCCAGCAGGGGACAGAACTCTGGAAACACCATATATTTT
CDR3 protein: CASRGQNSGNTIYF

V gene: TRBV7-3
clone size: few
D gene: NA
J gene: TRBJ2-1
CDR3 DNA: TGTGCCAGCAGCTTATTCTCAGAGAGCTCCTACAATGAGCAGTTCTTC
CDR3 protein: CASSLFSESSYNEQFF

V gene: TRBV5-4
clone size: few
D gene: NA
J gene: TRBJ2-7
CDR3 DNA: TGTGCCAGCAGCTACCAGAACAGGGGGGGCTACGAGCAGTACTTC
CDR3 protein: CASSYQNRGGYEQYF

V gene: TRBV5-6
clone size: NA
D gene: NA
J gene: TRBJ2-6
CDR3 DNA: TGTGCCAGCAATGAGTCACAAAGTCGGGCCAACGTCCTGACTTTC
CDR3 protein: CASNESQSRANVLTF

V gene: TRBV4-2
clone size: few
D gene: NA
J gene: TRBJ2-3
CDR3 DNA: TGTGCCAGCAGCCAAGGGAGAGAGGGCACAGATACGCAGTATTTT
CDR3 protein: CASSQGREGTDTQYF

V gene: TRBV25-1
clone size: NA
D gene: NA
J gene: TRBJ2-3
CDR3 DNA: TGTGCCAGCAGTGAACGGGCAGGGAGCAGTCAAGATACGCAGTATTTT
CDR3 protein: CASSERAGSSQDTQYF

V gene: TRBV5-1
clone size: NA
D gene: NA
J gene: TRBJ2-6
CDR3 DNA: TGCGCCAGCTTTCAAGAATCGGTTCACAAGTCGGGCCAACGTCTGACTTTC
CDR3 protein: CASFQESVHKSGQRLTF

V gene: TRBV9
clone size: once
D gene: NA
J gene: TRBJ2-2
CDR3 DNA: TGTGCCAGCAGCGTAGAAAGTGGCCACGGGGAGCTGTTTTTT
CDR3 protein: CASSVESGHGELFF

V gene: TRBV28
clone size: few
D gene: NA
J gene: TRBJ2-7
CDR3 DNA: TGTGCCAGCAGTTTCTGGACAGAAACCTACGAGCAGTACTTC
CDR3 protein: CASSFWTETYEQYF

V gene: TRBV7-9
clone size: NA
D gene: NA
J gene: TRBJ2-7
CDR3 DNA: TGTGCTAGCAGCTTCGGCCGAGGTTACGAGCAGTACTTC
CDR3 protein: CASSFGRGYEQYF

V gene: TRBV9
clone size: NA
D gene: TRBD2
J gene: TRBJ2-7
CDR3 DNA: TGTGCCAGCAGCGTCCTAGCGGGCCGCGAGCAGTACTTC
CDR3 protein: CASSVLAGREQYF

V gene: TRBV7-9
clone size: NA
D gene: NA
J gene: TRBJ2-1
CDR3 DNA: TGTGCCAGCAGCTTACCCTCTCTGCTACCTGCGACAGGCTCAAGGGAGCAGTTCTTC
CDR3 protein: CASSLPSLLPATGSREQFF

V gene: TRBV29-1
clone size: NA
D gene: TRBD2
J gene: TRBJ2-7
CDR3 DNA: TGCAGCGTTGAAGATAGCGGGGGAATCTTGGGCGAGCAGTACTTC
CDR3 protein: CSVEDSGGILGEQYF

V gene: TRBV29-1
clone size: NA
D gene: NA
J gene: TRBJ2-7
CDR3 DNA: TGCAGCGTTGAAGATTACACCTACGAGCAGTACTTC
CDR3 protein: CSVEDYTYEQYF

V gene: TRBV2
clone size: few
D gene: NA
J gene: TRBJ1-3
CDR3 DNA: TGTGCCAGCAGTGAATTTGGGGGCGGTGGAAACACCATATATTTT
CDR3 protein: CASSEFGGGGNTIYF

V gene: TRBV14
clone size: NA
D gene: NA
J gene: TRBJ1-2
CDR3 DNA: TGTGCCAGCAGCCAAGCGGGTTCCCATGGCTACACCTTC
CDR3 protein: CASSQAGSHGYTF

V gene: TRBV27
clone size: once
D gene: NA
J gene: TRBJ2-7
CDR3 DNA: TGTGCCAGCAGTCCCCCGAGCTCCTACGAGCAGTACTTC
CDR3 protein: CASSPPSSYEQYF

V gene: TRBV14
clone size: NA
D gene: TRBD1
J gene: TRBJ2-6
CDR3 DNA: TGTGCCAGCAGCCAACCGGGACAGGGGTCCCACGTCCTGACTTTC
CDR3 protein: CASSQPGQGSHVLTF

V gene: TRBV28
clone size: NA
D gene: NA
J gene: TRBJ2-7
CDR3 DNA: TGTGCCAGCGGGTACGAGCAGTACTTC
CDR3 protein: CASGYEQYF

V gene: TRBV6-5
clone size: NA
D gene: TRBD2
J gene: TRBJ2-1
CDR3 DNA: TGTGCCAGCGCGGAGCGGGAGGCCTCCTACAATGAGCAGTTCTTC
CDR3 protein: CASAEREASYNEQFF

V gene: TRBV7-6
clone size: few
D gene: NA
J gene: TRBJ2-1
CDR3 DNA: TGTGCCAGCAGCGTAGCGCCTCAGGGAGGGGGCAATGAGCAGTTCTTC
CDR3 protein: CASSVAPQGGGNEQFF

V gene: TRBV28
clone size: NA
D gene: TRBD2
J gene: TRBJ2-7
CDR3 DNA: TGTGCCAGCAGTTTCGGGGGACTAGACCTCCCCTACGAGCAGTACTTC
CDR3 protein: CASSFGGLDLPYEQYF

V gene: TRBV7-9
clone size: NA
D gene: TRBD1
J gene: TRBJ1-2
CDR3 DNA: TGTGCCAGCTCCCCGGTGGACAGGGACCGTGGCTACACCTTC
CDR3 protein: CASSPVDRDRGYTF

V gene: TRBV27
clone size: once
D gene: NA
J gene: TRBJ2-5
CDR3 DNA: TGTGCCAGCAGTTTAGGGACCCAGTACTTC
CDR3 protein: CASSLGTQYF

V gene: TRBV7-4
clone size: NA
D gene: TRBD1
J gene: TRBJ2-7
CDR3 DNA: TGTGCCAGCAGCTTAGATTCGACAGGGGATCCCCGCTACTCCTACGAGCAGTACTTC
CDR3 protein: CASSLDSTGDPRYSYEQYF

V gene: TRBV18
clone size: NA
D gene: NA
J gene: TRBJ2-2
CDR3 DNA: TGTGCCAGCTCCCCCAAGGGACAAACCACCGGGGAGCTGTTTTTT
CDR3 protein: CASSPKGQTTGELFF

V gene: TRBV19
clone size: NA
D gene: TRBD2
J gene: TRBJ2-2
CDR3 DNA: TGTGCCAGTAAAGGGACTAGTCACACCGGGGAGCTGTTTTTT
CDR3 protein: CASKGTSHTGELFF

V gene: TRBV4-1
clone size: NA
D gene: TRBD2
J gene: TRBJ2-3
CDR3 DNA: TGCGCCAGCAGCCAAGTACTAGCGGGAGGGGCGGATACGCAGTATTTT
CDR3 protein: CASSQVLAGGADTQYF

V gene: TRBV6-4
clone size: NA
D gene: TRBD1
J gene: TRBJ2-2
CDR3 DNA: TGTGCCAGCAGTGCCGGGACAGACACCGGGGAGCTGTTTTTT
CDR3 protein: CASSAGTDTGELFF

V gene: TRBV11-3
clone size: few
D gene: NA
J gene: TRBJ2-1
CDR3 DNA: TGTGCCAGCAGCCCCCCGGGACAAATCAATGAGCAGTTCTTC
CDR3 protein: CASSPPGQINEQFF

V gene: TRBV7-3
clone size: few
D gene: TRBD2
J gene: TRBJ2-7
CDR3 DNA: TGTGCCAGCAGCTTAAGGGGCGGGAGGGCATACGAGCAGTACTTC
CDR3 protein: CASSLRGGRAYEQYF

V gene: TRBV6-1
clone size: NA
D gene: TRBD1
J gene: TRBJ2-7
CDR3 DNA: TGTGCCAGCAGTGAACCCCCCGACAGGGACTACGAGCAGTACTTC
CDR3 protein: CASSEPPDRDYEQYF

V gene: TRBV25-1
clone size: NA
D gene: NA
J gene: TRBJ1-1
CDR3 DNA: TGTGCCAGCAGTGATTCCGGGGGTGGGACTGAAGCTTTCTTT
CDR3 protein: CASSDSGGGTEAFF

V gene: TRBV6-5
clone size: NA
D gene: NA
J gene: TRBJ2-7
CDR3 DNA: TGTGCCAGCAGCGGGACTGATGGCTACGAGCAGTACTTC
CDR3 protein: CASSGTDGYEQYF

V gene: TRBV5-4
clone size: once
D gene: TRBD2
J gene: TRBJ2-2
CDR3 DNA: TGTGCCAGCAGCCCGCAGCGGGGCGGGGAGCTGTTTTTT
CDR3 protein: CASSPQRGGELFF

V gene: TRBV7-2
clone size: NA
D gene: NA
J gene: TRBJ2-7
CDR3 DNA: TGTGCCAGCAGCGCCAATGGGGACCCAGGCTACGAGCAGTACTTC
CDR3 protein: CASSANGDPGYEQYF

V gene: TRBV11-2
clone size: NA
D gene: NA
J gene: TRBJ2-7
CDR3 DNA: TGTGCCAGCAGCCCCCTACAGGGCTCCTACGAGCAGTACTTC
CDR3 protein: CASSPLQGSYEQYF

V gene: TRBV6-1
clone size: NA
D gene: NA
J gene: TRBJ2-2
CDR3 DNA: TGTGCCAGCACCCCGGCGGACACCGGGGAGCTGTTTTTT
CDR3 protein: CASTPADTGELFF

V gene: TRBV27
clone size: NA
D gene: NA
J gene: TRBJ1-1
CDR3 DNA: TGTGCCAGCAGTCCGAGCGGGGGAGGCACTGAAGCTTTCTTT
CDR3 protein: CASSPSGGGTEAFF

V gene: TRBV28
clone size: few
D gene: TRBD2
J gene: TRBJ2-1
CDR3 DNA: TGTGCCAGCAGTGCAAGGGGACTAGAAAGCTACAATGAGCAGTTCTTC
CDR3 protein: CASSARGLESYNEQFF

V gene: TRBV11-2
clone size: NA
D gene: TRBD1
J gene: TRBJ2-7
CDR3 DNA: TGTGCCAGCAGCCCCCCGGGACAGATTTACGAGCAGTACTTC
CDR3 protein: CASSPPGQIYEQYF